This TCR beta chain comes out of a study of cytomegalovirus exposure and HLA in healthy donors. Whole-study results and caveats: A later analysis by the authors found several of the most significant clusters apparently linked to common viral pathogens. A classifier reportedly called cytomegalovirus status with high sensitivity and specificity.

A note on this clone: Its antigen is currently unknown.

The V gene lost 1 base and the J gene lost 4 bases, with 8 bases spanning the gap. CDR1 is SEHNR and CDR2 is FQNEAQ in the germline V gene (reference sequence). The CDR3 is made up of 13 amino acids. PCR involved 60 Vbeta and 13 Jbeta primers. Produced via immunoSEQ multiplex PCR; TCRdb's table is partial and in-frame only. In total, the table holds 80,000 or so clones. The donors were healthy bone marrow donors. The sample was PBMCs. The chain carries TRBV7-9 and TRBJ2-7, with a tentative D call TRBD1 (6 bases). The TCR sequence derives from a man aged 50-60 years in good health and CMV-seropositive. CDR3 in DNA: TGTGCCAGCAGCTTAGACGACAGGTACGAGCAGTACTTC. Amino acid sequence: CASSLDDRYEQYF. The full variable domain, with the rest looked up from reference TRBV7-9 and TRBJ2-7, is DTGVSQNPRHKITKRGQNVTFRCDPISEHNRLYWYRQTLGQGPEFLTYFQNEAQLEKSRLLSDRFSAERPKGSFSTLEIQRTEQGDSAMYLCASSLDDRYEQYFGPGTRLTVT.